The 4 T cell receptor beta chains reported below all come from one sample, sequenced in a study of identifying expanded T cells in peripheral blood. The repertoire was sequenced with immunoSEQ multiplex PCR; TCRdb's copy has only in-frame clones and lacks some. The sample carries some 93,000 clones, roughly 90% recorded once. Sequencing input: blood. The receptors originated from a person aged 18 to 75 in good health.

The chain has TRBV10-2 and TRBJ2-5; D is possibly TRBD2 (6 bases). This CDR3 has 16 amino acids. Per the germline V gene, CDR1 is WSHSY and CDR2 is SAAADI. Trimming removed 6 bases at V and 5 bases at J, with 22 bases between. CDR3 loop: CASSPPGGIRGETQYF. The CDR3 coding sequence is TGCGCCAGCAGCCCCCCCGGTGGCATACGGGGGGAGACCCAGTACTTC.

The chain uses TRBV29-1 and TRBJ1-2, with 10 bases that match TRBD1. The CDR3 length is 15 residues. The germline V gene encodes CDR1 SQVTM and CDR2 ANQGSEA. J was trimmed by 7 bases and V by 4 bases; bases with no gene match: 12. The CDR3 DNA reads TGCAGCGTTGCCCGGGACAGGGGAGATTCTAGTGGCTACACCTTC. Protein sequence: CSVARDRGDSSGYTF.

On this clone itself: A junction boundary mismatches the germline segment, possibly from a read error. The gene calls are TRBV27 and TRBJ1-1; the D gene is possibly TRBD1 (5 bases). Germline V gene lookup returns CDR1 MNHEY and CDR2 SMNVEV (reference sequence). The CDR3 length is 16 residues. DNA for the CDR3: TGTGCCAGCAGTTTAGGGCTAGGGGAAATGAAAACTGAAGCTTTCTTT. Protein sequence: CASSLGLGEMKTEAFF.

The chain uses TRBV6-4 and TRBJ1-5; possible D gene TRBD1, 5 bases. The CDR3 is 13 residues long. Trimming pared 4 bases from V and 4 bases from J, leaving 8 bases between. Germline assignment: CDR1 MRHNA and CDR2 SNTAGT. In nucleotides, the CDR3 is TGTGCCAGCAGTGTCGACAGTAATCAGCCCCAGCATTTT. Amino acid sequence: CASSVDSNQPQHF.